What follows is one TCR beta chain and its context. Its antigen is currently unknown. These data belong to a study of beta chain features in type 1 diabetes. One heparinised draw, averaging around 120 mL, was taken per donor. Purities in excess of 95% were seen in all sorted populations. Study-wide findings and caveats: Researchers could not determine here whether HLA type influences TCRB rearrangement. In all four CD4+ subsets, TCRB CDR3 length was significantly, moderately reduced in type 1 diabetes.

cDNA synthesis used the whole RNA isolate, giving expressed TCRB sequences. Naive, central memory and regulatory T cell samples yielded around 3.5 million reads on average. Using immunoSEQ multiplex PCR, the repertoire was profiled, and TCRdb retains in-frame clones only, with some absent. The table includes some 280,000 clones, 14% detected once. V shed 7 bases, J shed 2 bases, and the junction held 11 bases outside the gene matches. Germline V gene data show CDR1 as SNHLY and CDR2 as FYNNEI. This CDR3 comprises 16 residues. The genes are TRBV2 and TRBJ2-1; 7 nucleotides agree with TRBD2. The origin of this receptor is a man aged 25 to 40 with type 1 diabetes. Material for sequencing was naive CD4+ T cells from blood. CDR3 loop: CASMIHFAGAYNEQFF. CDR3 sequence (DNA): TGTGCCAGCATGATTCATTTTGCGGGAGCCTACAATGAGCAGTTCTTC.